The rows below give T cell receptor beta chains drawn from one sample of a study of T cell changes during pregnancy in multiple sclerosis. The protocol was immunoSEQ multiplex PCR, while the TCRdb copy is restricted to in-frame clones and leaves out a portion. The sample holds 80,000 or so clones; approximately 95% are singletons and the top ten take about 0.99%. The source material was peripheral blood, sampled in the second trimester of pregnancy. The source is a female donor in good health, enrolled as a control in a pregnancy study. Each CDR3 is given with its conserved first and last residue. The D gene is left open where the match is weak. Only some rows state a clone size, as once, few, many or a class for expanded clones.

TGCGCCAGCAGCCCCTTCCCGCCTAGCGGTAACTTGGCGAACACCGGGGAGCTGTTTTTT CASSPFPPSGNLANTGELFF TRBJ2-2 TRBV5-1 TRBD2 - 20
TGTGCCAGCAGCTTAATATTTGGGGGGACGAACACTGAAGCTTTCTTT CASSLIFGGTNTEAFF TRBJ1-1 TRBV5-5 - - 16
TGTGCCAGCAGCCGACAGGGTTCAAGCAATCAGCCCCAGCATTTT CASSRQGSSNQPQHF TRBJ1-5 TRBV6-6 TRBD1 - 15
TGTGCCAGCAGCGGACAGGGACAGGGTGTCGGGGAGCTGTTTTTT CASSGQGQGVGELFF TRBJ2-2 TRBV9 TRBD1 - 15
TGTGCCAGCAGTTCTCTGGGGATCGGAGGGACTGAAGCTTTCTTT CASSSLGIGGTEAFF TRBJ1-1 TRBV6-5 - - 15
TGTGCCAGCAGCTTGGATAATGGGGGCCTCACTGAAGCTTTCTTT CASSLDNGGLTEAFF TRBJ1-1 TRBV5-5 - - 15
TGTGCCAGCAGCTCCGGTCGGGAGGGGGAAGCTTTCTTT CASSSGREGEAFF TRBJ1-1 TRBV7-6 - once 13
TGTGCCACCAGCACCTCAGGGACTGGGGCCAACGTCCTGACTTTC CATSTSGTGANVLTF TRBJ2-6 TRBV15 - - 15
TGTGCCATCAGTGAGGTTGACACGTACGAGCAGTACTTC CAISEVDTYEQYF TRBJ2-7 TRBV10-3 - - 13
TGTGCCAGCAGCCCTGGACTAGCGGGAGCTCGGGCAGATACGCAGTATTTT CASSPGLAGARADTQYF TRBJ2-3 TRBV5-8 TRBD2 - 17
TGCGCCAGCAGCCAAAGCATTTTCCTTTACAATGAGCAGTTCTTC CASSQSIFLYNEQFF TRBJ2-1 TRBV4-1 - - 15
TGCGCCAGCAGCTTGGGGACAGTAGTCTCTGGAAACACCATATATTTT CASSLGTVVSGNTIYF TRBJ1-3 TRBV5-1 - - 16
TGCGCCAGCAGTCAATTATGTTACAGGGGAGGACACGAGCAGTACTTC CASSQLCYRGGHEQYF TRBJ2-7 TRBV23-1 - - 16
TGTGCCAGCAGTGAAGGAGGACGGGGGGGTGAAAAACTGTTTTTT CASSEGGRGGEKLFF TRBJ1-4 TRBV6-1 - - 15
TGTGCCAGCAGTGAGACTAGCGGGAAAGGGGGCAATGAGCAGTTCTTC CASSETSGKGGNEQFF TRBJ2-1 TRBV25-1 TRBD2 - 16
TGTGCCAGCAGCTCCGACAGGGGCGAGCAGTACTTC CASSSDRGEQYF TRBJ2-7 TRBV5-4 TRBD1 - 12
TGTGCCAGCAGTTTATTGGGGGGGTCCAACACTGAAGCTTTCTTT CASSLLGGSNTEAFF TRBJ1-1 TRBV28 - - 15
TGTGCCAGCAGTGGCAGGACTACGGACAATGAGCAGTTCTTC CASSGRTTDNEQFF TRBJ2-1 TRBV27 - - 14
TGTGCCAGCAGTCCATCAGGGGGCACAGATACGCAGTATTTT CASSPSGGTDTQYF TRBJ2-3 TRBV27 - - 14
TGTGCCAGCAGTATAACCGGGACAGGGGGTTCTCAGCCCCAGCATTTT CASSITGTGGSQPQHF TRBJ1-5 TRBV27 TRBD1 - 16
TGCGCCAGCAGCCAAGATACAGGGAGGGAGGGCTCCTACGAGCAGTACTTC CASSQDTGREGSYEQYF TRBJ2-7 TRBV4-1 - - 17
TGTGCCAGCTCACCGGGAGGACACGAGCAGTACTTC CASSPGGHEQYF TRBJ2-7 TRBV18 - - 12
TGTGCCAGCAGCTTGATAGCAGGGGGAACCTACAATCAGCCCCAGCATTTT CASSLIAGGTYNQPQHF TRBJ1-5 TRBV5-5 TRBD1 once 17
TGTGCCAGCAGTTTCTGGCAGGGGGCTTCACCCCTCCACTTT CASSFWQGASPLHF TRBJ1-6 TRBV27 TRBD1 - 14
TGTGCCAGCAGCTTCGGACAGGGGCGCGAGACCCAGTACTTC CASSFGQGRETQYF TRBJ2-5 TRBV7-8 TRBD1 - 14
TGTGCCAGCAGTGAACCAGGGGACCACAATCAGCCCCAGCATTTT CASSEPGDHNQPQHF TRBJ1-5 TRBV2 - - 15
TGTGCCAGCAGATCTTCGGTCTTCCCAGGCCACACTGAAGCTTTCTTT CASRSSVFPGHTEAFF TRBJ1-1 TRBV21-1 - once 16
TGCGCCAGCAGCTTGTCAGGGAATGAGCAGTTCTTC CASSLSGNEQFF TRBJ2-1 TRBV5-1 - - 12
TGCGCCAGCAGCTTGGAGGTAGGGCTAGCGGGAGGGGGTGAGCAGTTCTTC CASSLEVGLAGGGEQFF TRBJ2-1 TRBV5-1 TRBD2 - 17
TGTGCCAGCAGTTTAGGACAGGGGGTACACACCATATATTTT CASSLGQGVHTIYF TRBJ1-3 TRBV28 TRBD1 - 14
TGTGCCAGCAGCCTCACGGGAGCGGGGAATGAGCAGTTCTTC CASSLTGAGNEQFF TRBJ2-1 TRBV11-3 TRBD2 - 14
TGCGCCAGCAGCCACCCCGCAGTCGTCTACGAGCAGTACTTC CASSHPAVVYEQYF TRBJ2-7 TRBV4-1 - - 14
TGTGCCAGCAGCCCTACCACTAGCGGGAGGGCCTACGAGCAGTACTTC CASSPTTSGRAYEQYF TRBJ2-7 TRBV7-2 TRBD2 - 16
TGCGCCAGCAGCTTGGCTAGCGGGGACTACGAGCAGTACTTC CASSLASGDYEQYF TRBJ2-7 TRBV5-1 TRBD2 - 14
TGTGCCAGCAGCTTAGGGCAGGGGGCATACGAGCAGTACTTC CASSLGQGAYEQYF TRBJ2-7 TRBV7-6 TRBD1 once 14
TGCGCCAGCAGCCACCGACTAGCGGGAGAGTACGAGCAGTACTTC CASSHRLAGEYEQYF TRBJ2-7 TRBV4-1 TRBD2 - 15
TGTGCCAGTAGTACCTCTAGCGGGAGGGAATTCTTC CASSTSSGREFF TRBJ2-1 TRBV19 TRBD2 - 12
TGTGCCTGGAGGACCGCAGGGGCGAGTGAAAAACTGTTTTTT CAWRTAGASEKLFF TRBJ1-4 TRBV30 - - 14
TGTGCCAGCAGTTACCCTACTAGCGGCCAAGAGACCCAGTACTTC CASSYPTSGQETQYF TRBJ2-5 TRBV28 TRBD2 - 15
TGTGCCAGCAGCTTTGGACAGGAGGGGGGCTACGAGCAGTACTTC CASSFGQEGGYEQYF TRBJ2-7 TRBV5-5 - - 15
TGTGCCAGCAGCTTAGCAGGGGCCGATGAAAAACTGTTTTTT CASSLAGADEKLFF TRBJ1-4 TRBV7-9 - - 14
TGTGCCACCAGTACCAGGCAGGACAGCACCGTTCTTCGAGCTAATGAAAAACTGTTTTTT CATSTRQDSTVLRANEKLFF TRBJ1-4 TRBV15 - - 20
TGTGCCAGCAGTGACTCACAGGGGGCAGATACGCAGTATTTT CASSDSQGADTQYF TRBJ2-3 TRBV6-4 TRBD1 - 14
TGCAGCGTGGCGACAGATAGCACAGATACGCAGTATTTT CSVATDSTDTQYF TRBJ2-3 TRBV29-1 - - 13
TGCGCCAGCAGCTTTGGAGGGGAGGACACTGAAGCTTTCTTT CASSFGGEDTEAFF TRBJ1-1 TRBV5-1 - - 14
TGTGCCAGCAGCTTAGACATCACTGAAGCTTTCTTT CASSLDITEAFF TRBJ1-1 TRBV7-9 - few 12
TGTGCCAGCAGCTTGGGGGTGACAGGGATGGAAGAGACCCAGTACTTC CASSLGVTGMEETQYF TRBJ2-5 TRBV5-5 TRBD1 - 16
TGTGCCAGCAGTGGCCGCGTTCATAATGAAAAACTGTTTTTT CASSGRVHNEKLFF TRBJ1-4 TRBV6-1 - - 14
TGTGCCAGCTCACCAGGGAGGGCGAGCGGGAGGCCCACCGCCTACGAGCAGTACTTC CASSPGRASGRPTAYEQYF TRBJ2-7 TRBV18 TRBD2 - 19
TGCGCCAGCAGAACAGGGTCAGAGACCCAGTACTTC CASRTGSETQYF TRBJ2-5 TRBV5-1 - once 12
TGTGCCAGCAGCCGACTAGGTTACAATGAGCAGTTCTTC CASSRLGYNEQFF TRBJ2-1 TRBV11-3 - - 13
TGTGCCAGCAGCCGGGGGGACATAAGCCTTTATGGCTACACCTTC CASSRGDISLYGYTF TRBJ1-2 TRBV7-9 - - 15
TGTGCCAGCAGTTTAGACAACGAGCAGTACTTC CASSLDNEQYF TRBJ2-7 TRBV2 - - 11
TGCGCCAGCAGCTTGCTGCTCGGGATTTCCGACGAGCAGTACTTC CASSLLLGISDEQYF TRBJ2-7 TRBV5-1 - - 15
TGTGCCAGCAGCTATGGACAGGGGGCAGGAGATACGCAGTATTTT CASSYGQGAGDTQYF TRBJ2-3 TRBV5-4 TRBD1 - 15
TGCGCCAGCAGCTTTAGCACCGCGGGGGGTTACGAGCAGTACTTC CASSFSTAGGYEQYF TRBJ2-7 TRBV5-1 TRBD2 - 15
TGTGCCAGCAGCTTAGTCGTTGCAGGGCGACAAGAGACCCAGTACTTC CASSLVVAGRQETQYF TRBJ2-5 TRBV7-8 - - 16
TGCGCCAGCAGCCAAGGGAGGGGAGACCGAACTTTTTTT CASSQGRGDRTFF TRBJ1-4 TRBV4-1 - - 13
TGTGCTAGTGGTCTTAACACAGATACGCAGTATTTT CASGLNTDTQYF TRBJ2-3 TRBV12-5 - - 12